The sequence of this TCR beta chain was determined in a study of T cell responses to AZD1222 COVID-19 vaccine. Assay used: immunoSEQ multiplex PCR; TCRdb lists only in-frame clones, some missing. The sample includes around 65,000 clones, about four fifths of them seen just once. This sample comprised peripheral blood, obtained 28 days after the second AZD1222 dose. The clonotype originates from an adult who received the AZD1222 COVID-19 vaccine.

CDR3 DNA: TGTGCCAGCAGTTACTCGCGTCGGGGGAGGGCTCCCGCACTTGAGCAGTTCTTC. It is translated as CASSYSRRGRAPALEQFF. The genes are TRBV6-2 or TRBV6-3 and TRBJ2-1, with 7 bases matching TRBD2. Looked up from germline, CDR1 is MNHEY and CDR2 is SVGEGT. The CDR3 sequence is 18 residues long. V was pared by 0 bases and J by 9 bases, with 17 bases of the junction left unmatched.